Sequencing of this TCR beta chain was carried out in a study of blood T cell repertoires in COVID-19. Study-level information: From the United States, Italy and Spain came samples of acute and convalescent COVID-19. T cells, B-cell-depleted T cells, or PBMCs provided the cDNA or gDNA that served as material.

Under the authors' procedure: Reference gene primer amplification gave nucleated cell count estimates. Sequenced by immunoSEQ multiplex PCR; TCRdb stores in-frame clones only, minus some. V, J and clone size are taken as reported in that table, and D and trimming were inferred from the DNA itself. The table includes 75,000 to 90,000 clones, about four fifths detected once. The V and J ends lost 10 bases and 3 bases respectively, with 19 bases between them. Germline CDR1 LNHDA, CDR2 SQIVND (reference sequence). The CDR3 totals 15 residues. The chain couples TRBV19 to TRBJ1-5; D might be TRBD1 (6 bases). The clonotype was recovered from a woman in her 40s with active or convalescent COVID-19. The sample was peripheral blood. This chain's CDR3 is CATEGVQGSNQPQHF. CDR3 DNA sequence: TGTGCCACCGAGGGGGTCCAGGGGTCCAATCAGCCCCAGCATTTT.